This T cell receptor (beta chain) came from a study of control samples from healthy donors and cancer patients. The CDR3 is 14 residues long. V dropped 3 bases and J dropped 2; count of bases not matched to a gene: 3. Germline V gives CDR1 MGHDK, CDR2 SYGVNS. The repertoire was sequenced with immunoSEQ multiplex PCR; TCRdb's copy has only in-frame clones and lacks some. The data hold about 160,000 clones, with roughly 94% observed a single time. The source of this sequence is a man aged 60-69 years with colorectal cancer. The V gene is TRBV25-1, the J gene TRBJ2-5, with 7 bases matching TRBD2. Sequenced material: PBMCs. CDR3 DNA: TGTGCCAGCAGTGAGCCAGCGGGGCAAGAGACCCAGTACTTC. Amino acid sequence: CASSEPAGQETQYF.